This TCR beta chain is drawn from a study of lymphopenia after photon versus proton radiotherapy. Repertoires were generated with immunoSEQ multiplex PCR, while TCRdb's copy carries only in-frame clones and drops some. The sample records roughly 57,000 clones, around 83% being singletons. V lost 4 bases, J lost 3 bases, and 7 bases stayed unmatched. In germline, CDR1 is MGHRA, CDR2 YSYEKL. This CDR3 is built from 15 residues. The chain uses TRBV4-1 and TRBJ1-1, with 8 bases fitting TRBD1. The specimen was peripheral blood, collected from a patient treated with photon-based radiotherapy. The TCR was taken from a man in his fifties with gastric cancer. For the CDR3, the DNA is TGCGCCAGCAGCCTTGATCGACAGGGGTACACTGAAGCTTTCTTT. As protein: CASSLDRQGYTEAFF.